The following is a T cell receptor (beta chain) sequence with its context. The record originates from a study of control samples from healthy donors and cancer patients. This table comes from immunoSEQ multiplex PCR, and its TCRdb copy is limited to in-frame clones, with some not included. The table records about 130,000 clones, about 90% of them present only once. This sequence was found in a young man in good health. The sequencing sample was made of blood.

The CDR3 loop reads CSASFQGIYNSPLHF. Here the CDR3 DNA reads TGCAGTGCTAGTTTCCAGGGGATTTATAATTCACCCCTCCACTTT. V and J are TRBV20-1 and TRBJ1-6; TRBD1 might be the D (6 bases). The CDR3 length is 15 residues. The V end was cut by 3 bases, the J end by 4 bases, with 13 bases between. Germline V lookup: CDR1 DFQATT, CDR2 SNEGSKA (reference sequence).